These 10 T cell receptor beta chains share one sample of origin, sequenced in a study of cytomegalovirus exposure and HLA in healthy donors. The PCR used 60 Vbeta and 13 Jbeta primers. TCRdb keeps only in-frame clones here, not all; method: immunoSEQ multiplex PCR. The table shows some 200,000 clones, with about 86% occurring only once. Material: PBMCs. Every receptor here comes from a woman in her twenties or thirties in good health and CMV-seronegative.

This chain links TRBV9 with TRBJ2-7; D uncertain. V lost 0 bases, J lost 4 bases, and 8 bases lay in between. Germline-derived CDR1 and CDR2 are SGDLS and YYNGEE. This CDR3 is 13 amino acids long. The CDR3 DNA is TGTGCCAGCAGCGTAGGGTACAATTACGAGCAGTACTTC. Its protein product is CASSVGYNYEQYF.

This clone was seen a few times. One end of the junction varies from germline; a read error may be responsible. V and J are TRBV7-9 and TRBJ1-6, with TRBD1 identical over 8 bases. Germline assignment: CDR1 SEHNR and CDR2 FQNEAQ (reference sequence). The CDR3 has 14 amino acids. The CDR3 region is CSSSLGQGASPLHF. For the CDR3, the DNA is TGTTCCAGCAGCTTAGGGCAGGGGGCTTCACCCCTCCACTTT.

This chain joins TRBV2 and TRBJ1-5; 9 bases line up with TRBD1. Germline assignment: CDR1 SNHLY and CDR2 FYNNEI. CDR3 size: 15 residues. The V segment lost 8 bases and the J segment 4 bases; nucleotides outside the gene matches: 9. CDR3 amino acids: CASSVETGGNQPQHF. For the CDR3, the DNA is TGTGCCAGCTCGGTCGAGACAGGGGGGAATCAGCCCCAGCATTTT. The entire variable domain, with the rest obtained from reference TRBV2 and TRBJ1-5, is as follows: EPEVTQTPSHQVTQMGQEVILRCVPISNHLYFYWYRQILGQKVEFLVSFYNNEISEKSEIFDDQFSVERPDGSNFTLKIRSTKLEDSAMYFCASSVETGGNQPQHFGDGTRLSIL.

J is TRBJ2-3 and V is TRBV5-4; D is uncertain. V lost 2 bases, J lost 2 bases, and 15 bases lay in between. Germline V gene lookup returns CDR1 SGHNT and CDR2 YYREEE (reference sequence). The CDR3 has 16 amino acids. For the CDR3, the DNA is TGTGCCAGCAGCTTCGACTCTCCCTTCAACACAGATACGCAGTATTTT. This sequence encodes CASSFDSPFNTDTQYF.

The CDR3 coding sequence is TGTGCCAGCAGTGACGGGCTGGGGCACCCAGCTGAAGCTTTCTTT. Protein: CASSDGLGHPAEAFF. The J gene is TRBJ1-1, the V gene TRBV6-1; tentative D call: TRBD1 (5 bases). In germline, CDR1 is MNHNS, CDR2 SASEGT. The CDR3 extends over 15 amino acids. Trimming left V 3 bases short and J 6 bases short, with 17 bases between.

This clone came up once. J is TRBJ2-5 and V is TRBV29-1; D gene ambiguous. Germline values: CDR1 SQVTM, CDR2 ANQGSEA. This CDR3 comprises 12 residues. Trimming cost V 3 bases and J 0 bases, with 5 bases left between them. The CDR3 region is CSVDVNQETQYF. As DNA, the CDR3 is TGCAGCGTTGATGTCAACCAAGAGACCCAGTACTTC.

V and J are TRBV2 and TRBJ1-4; D uncertain. Deletions cut 7 bases from V and 3 bases from J, with 21 bases between. The length of the CDR3 is 17 residues. Germline values: CDR1 SNHLY, CDR2 FYNNEI. CDR3: CASISVDGLGANEKLFF. The DNA for the CDR3 is TGTGCCAGCATCAGTGTGGATGGGTTAGGAGCTAATGAAAAACTGTTTTTT.

This sequence joins TRBV2 and TRBJ2-1; D perhaps matches TRBD2 (5 bases). Germline V CDR1 and CDR2: SNHLY, FYNNEI. V lost 3 bases and J lost 9, with 12 bases in between. CDR3 length equals 13 residues. The CDR3 loop is CASSDIALSEQFF. CDR3 DNA: TGTGCCAGCAGTGATATAGCGTTGAGTGAGCAGTTCTTC.

This rearrangement joins TRBV19 to TRBJ1-5; TRBD1 is a possible D gene (5 bases). V was trimmed by 7 bases and J by 0 bases, leaving 19 bases between them. CDR1 and CDR2 (germline): LNHDA, SQIVND (reference sequence). The CDR3 has 17 residues. The CDR3 region is CASNLMGGRYSNQPQHF. CDR3 nucleotides: TGTGCCAGTAATCTTATGGGGGGACGTTATAGCAATCAGCCCCAGCATTTT.

V and J are TRBV7-9 and TRBJ1-4; D is possibly TRBD1 (6 bases). The CDR3 totals 15 residues. V was cut by 2 bases and J by 8 bases, with 15 bases left in between. Per the germline V gene, CDR1 is SEHNR and CDR2 is FQNEAQ (reference sequence). In DNA, the CDR3 is TGTGCCAGCAGCTTACCTCGAGCCCAGGGGGAAAAACTGTTTTTT. Its protein is CASSLPRAQGEKLFF.